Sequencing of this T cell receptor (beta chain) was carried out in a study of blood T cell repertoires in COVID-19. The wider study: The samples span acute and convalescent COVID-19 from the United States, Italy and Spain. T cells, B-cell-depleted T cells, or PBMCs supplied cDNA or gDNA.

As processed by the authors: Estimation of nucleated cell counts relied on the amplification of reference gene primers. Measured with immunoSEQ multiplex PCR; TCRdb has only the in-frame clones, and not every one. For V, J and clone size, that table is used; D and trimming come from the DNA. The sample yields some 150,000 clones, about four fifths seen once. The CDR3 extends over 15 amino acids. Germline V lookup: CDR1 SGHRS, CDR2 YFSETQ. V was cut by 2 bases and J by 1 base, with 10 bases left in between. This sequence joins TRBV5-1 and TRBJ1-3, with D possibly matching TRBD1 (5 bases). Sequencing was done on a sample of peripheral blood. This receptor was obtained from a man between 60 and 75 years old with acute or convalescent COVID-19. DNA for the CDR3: TGCGCCAGCAGCTTAACAGGCGGTTCTGGAAACACCATATATTTT. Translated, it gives CASSLTGGSGNTIYF.